The 21 T cell receptor beta chains below come from one sample, sequenced in a study of T cells in tuberculosis. Libraries were prepared by immunoSEQ multiplex PCR; TCRdb keeps only in-frame clonotypes and omits some of them. This sample carries about 30,000 clones, about 91% of them seen once, and the ten largest clones take 6.5% to 7%. Time point of the sample: new active TB diagnosis, blood taken before or within 7 days of starting treatment. The input for sequencing was PBMCs, taken at tuberculosis diagnosis. The receptors come from an adult with tuberculosis.

The V gene is TRBV6-5, the J gene TRBJ2-2; D is possibly TRBD2 (6 bases). Trimming cost V 5 bases and J 0 bases, with 10 bases left between them. This CDR3 is 15 amino acids long. Germline assignment: CDR1 MNHEY and CDR2 SVGAGI. CDR3 bases: TGTGCCAGCAGTCTACGGGGGACGAACACCGGGGAGCTGTTTTTT. The encoded protein is CASSLRGTNTGELFF.

The chain carries TRBV6-5 and TRBJ2-2; 9 bases are a match to TRBD1. The CDR3 has 13 amino acids. The trim removed 6 bases at V and 6 bases at J, leaving 2 bases unmatched. Germline CDR1 is MNHEY and CDR2 is SVGAGI. The CDR3: CASSRTGAGELFF. Here the CDR3 DNA reads TGTGCCAGCAGCCGGACAGGGGCCGGGGAGCTGTTTTTT.

V gene TRBV18 combines with J gene TRBJ1-2; possible D gene TRBD1, 6 bases. Between the trimmed V and J ends, which lost 5 bases and 8 bases, there was a span of 21 bases. The germline V gene has CDR1 KGHSH and CDR2 LQKENI. CDR3 length: 15 residues. CDR3 nucleotide sequence: TGTGCCAGCTCATCGTCCGGGACATCGTTAAGAGGCTACACCTTC. Protein product: CASSSSGTSLRGYTF.

This clone was seen once. The gene calls are TRBV5-4 and TRBJ2-5, with no clear D. CDR3 length: 14 amino acids. V lost 0 bases and J 5 bases, leaving 11 bases between the germline ends. Germline V gene lookup returns CDR1 SGHNT and CDR2 YYREEE (reference sequence). CDR3 nucleotide sequence: TGTGCCAGCAGCTTGGTAGGCCCTAGGGAGACCCAGTACTTC. This sequence encodes CASSLVGPRETQYF.

The chain employs TRBV15 and TRBJ2-1; the match to TRBD2 covers 7 bases. This CDR3 is 14 amino acids long. The J segment lost 1 base and the V segment lost 4 bases, leaving 1 base of the junction unmatched. CDR1 and CDR2 from the germline V gene are LNHNV and YYDKDF (reference sequence). CDR3 protein: CATSKAGSYNEQFF. CDR3 DNA sequence: TGTGCCACCAGCAAAGCGGGATCCTACAATGAGCAGTTCTTC. The entire variable domain, with the rest obtained from reference TRBV15 and TRBJ2-1, is as follows: DAMVIQNPRYQVTQFGKPVTLSCSQTLNHNVMYWYQQKSSQAPKLLFHYYDKDFNNEADTPDNFQSRRPNTSFCFLDIRSPGLGDTAMYLCATSKAGSYNEQFFGPGTRLTVL.

The chain combines TRBV2 with TRBJ2-7; the match to TRBD1 covers 7 bases. Trimming took 4 bases from V and 2 from J; bases not matched to a gene: 11. The germline V gene has CDR1 SNHLY and CDR2 FYNNEI. This CDR3 is 16 amino acids long. Here the CDR3 DNA reads TGTGCCAGCAGTGTGGGGACAGTTCGGTTCACCTACGAGCAGTACTTC. It translates to CASSVGTVRFTYEQYF.

This rearrangement joins TRBV2 to TRBJ2-1, with a tentative D call TRBD2 (7 bases). Germline CDR1 and CDR2: SNHLY and FYNNEI. Deletions cut 7 bases from V and 9 bases from J, with 19 bases between. The CDR3 has 14 residues. CDR3 bases: TGTGCCAGCACTTGGGGAGGGGGTTTCGGTGAGCAGTTCTTC. Its protein is CASTWGGGFGEQFF.

V and J are TRBV19 and TRBJ2-2, with TRBD1 matching 7 bases. The germline gives CDR1 LNHDA, CDR2 SQIVND (reference sequence). The V segment lost 7 bases and the J segment 1 base; nucleotides outside the gene matches: 9. This CDR3 is built from 16 residues. CDR3 nucleotide sequence: TGTGCCAGTACAATGGGGACAGAGATGAACACCGGGGAGCTGTTTTTT. Its translation is CASTMGTEMNTGELFF. Variable domain in full (rest from reference TRBV19 and TRBJ2-2): DGGITQSPKYLFRKEGQNVTLSCEQNLNHDAMYWYRQDPGQGLRLIYYSQIVNDFQKGDIAEGYSVSREKKESFPLTVTSAQKNPTAFYLCASTMGTEMNTGELFFGEGSRLTVL.

The chain joins TRBV25-1 to TRBJ1-2; D perhaps matches TRBD1 (5 bases). Trimming stripped 3 bases from V and 10 bases from J, with 18 bases between. Germline V gene sequence: CDR1 MGHDK, CDR2 SYGVNS. This CDR3 comprises 14 residues. Written as DNA, the CDR3 is TGTGCCAGCAGTGACGACCTGACCAGGGAAGACTACACCTTC. This encodes CASSDDLTREDYTF.

The chain carries TRBV2 and TRBJ1-1; tentative D call: TRBD1 (6 bases). This CDR3 has 14 amino acids. The V and J ends lost 6 bases and 7 bases respectively, with 18 bases between them. Germline CDR1 SNHLY, CDR2 FYNNEI. The DNA for the CDR3 is TGTGCCAGCAGCCCAGAAGGACAGCCGATTGAAGCTTTCTTT. Translating it yields CASSPEGQPIEAFF.

V is TRBV7-8 and J is TRBJ2-3; TRBD1 is a possible D gene (6 bases). CDR1 is SGHVS and CDR2 is FQNEAQ in the germline V gene. V was cut by 6 bases and J by 0 bases, with 16 bases left in between. This CDR3 has 16 amino acids. CDR3 region: CASRSTGISSTDTQYF. The CDR3 DNA reads TGTGCCAGCAGGTCTACAGGGATATCTAGCACAGATACGCAGTATTTT.

The chain links TRBV25-1 to TRBJ2-1; D gene uncertain. Trimming removed 2 bases from V and 2 bases from J, with 4 bases in between. CDR1 MGHDK and CDR2 SYGVNS come from the germline V gene. The CDR3 totals 13 residues. The CDR3 region has the DNA TGTGCCAGCAGTGAACTTACCTACAATGAGCAGTTCTTC. It codes for CASSELTYNEQFF.

The CDR3 coding sequence is TGTGCCAGCAGCTTGGTCGGGACAGGGGTGTTCCACGAGCAGTACTTC. Translated, it gives CASSLVGTGVFHEQYF. This sequence joins TRBV5-5 and TRBJ2-7; 10 positions agree with TRBD1. The CDR3 covers 16 residues. Per the germline V gene, CDR1 is SGHKS and CDR2 is YYEKEE (reference sequence). V shed 0 bases and J 5 bases; nucleotides not matched to a gene: 8.

The genes are TRBV6-5 and TRBJ2-1; D is undetermined. CDR3 length equals 11 residues. The V and J ends lost 4 bases and 9 bases respectively, with 7 bases between them. Germline loops: CDR1 MNHEY, CDR2 SVGAGI. For the CDR3, the DNA is TGTGCCAGCAGTTCTGCGGCTGAGCAGTTCTTC. Encoded protein: CASSSAAEQFF.

This sequence joins TRBV4-1 and TRBJ2-1; 10 bases map to TRBD2. V gave up 0 bases and J gave up 4 bases; unmatched junction bases: 9. The CDR3 loop spans 18 amino acids. Germline values: CDR1 MGHRA, CDR2 YSYEKL. The CDR3 DNA is TGCGCCAGCAGCCAAGAGACAATGATGACTAGCGGGTACAATGAGCAGTTCTTC. Translation: CASSQETMMTSGYNEQFF.

This chain uses TRBV11-2 with TRBJ2-1, with TRBD2 matching over 8 bases. The CDR3 has 13 amino acids. The trim removed 4 bases at V and 12 bases at J, leaving 8 bases unmatched. Germline-derived CDR1 and CDR2 are SGHAT and FQNNGV. The CDR3 loop reads CASSSSGSDRQFF. In nucleotides, the CDR3 is TGTGCCAGCAGCTCGAGCGGGAGTGACCGGCAGTTCTTC.

The rearrangement links TRBV5-1 to TRBJ2-7; tentative D call: TRBD2 (6 bases). V lost 4 bases to trimming and J lost 0 bases, with 11 bases between them. Germline CDR1 reads SGHRS; CDR2 reads YFSETQ. This CDR3 spans 14 amino acids. CDR3 nucleotide sequence: TGCGCCAGCAGCAGGGACTGGAGCTCCTACGAGCAGTACTTC. The encoded protein is CASSRDWSSYEQYF. Complete variable domain (other parts from reference TRBV5-1 and TRBJ2-7): KAGVTQTPRYLIKTRGQQVTLSCSPISGHRSVSWYQQTPGQGLQFLFEYFSETQRNKGNFPGRFSGRQFSNSRSEMNVSTLELGDSALYLCASSRDWSSYEQYFGPGTRLTVT.

This chain uses TRBV5-6 with TRBJ1-3; 7 bases fit TRBD1. CDR1 is SGHDT, CDR2 YYEEEE, per germline. The V segment lost 0 bases and the J segment 5 bases; nucleotides outside the gene matches: 8. CDR3 length equals 16 residues. DNA of the CDR3: TGTGCCAGCAGCTTGGGCGCGACAGGGTACCGAAACACCATATATTTT. Encoded protein: CASSLGATGYRNTIYF. Full variable domain (outside the CDR3, taken from reference TRBV5-6 and TRBJ1-3): DAGVTQSPTHLIKTRGQQVTLRCSPKSGHDTVSWYQQALGQGPQFIFQYYEEEERQRGNFPDRFSGHQFPNYSSELNVNALLLGDSALYLCASSLGATGYRNTIYFGEGSWLTVV.

The V call is TRBV10-2, the J call TRBJ1-2; no reliable D call. CDR1 and CDR2 from the germline V gene are WSHSY and SAAADI. The CDR3 is 14 residues long. Trimming stripped 2 bases from V and 1 base from J, with 8 bases between. The CDR3 sequence is CASSERGGNYGYTF. The CDR3 DNA sequence: TGCGCCAGCAGTGAGCGCGGAGGTAACTATGGCTACACCTTC.

The chain is built from TRBV19 and TRBJ1-1, with D tentatively TRBD1 (6 bases). Germline values: CDR1 LNHDA, CDR2 SQIVND (reference sequence). Trimming left V 0 bases short and J 5 bases short, with 16 bases between. The CDR3 is 16 residues long. This CDR3 is CASSIDISQGVTEAFF. The CDR3 nucleotides read TGTGCCAGTAGTATAGATATCTCACAGGGAGTAACTGAAGCTTTCTTT.

A single count supports this clone. The V gene is TRBV5-1, the J gene TRBJ1-1; TRBD1 might be the D (6 bases). The CDR3 is 16 amino acids. The V end lost 3 bases, the J end lost 0 bases, and 15 bases lay between the germline ends. The germline gives CDR1 SGHRS, CDR2 YFSETQ. The chain's CDR3 is CASSSTGTRMNTEAFF. CDR3 DNA: TGCGCCAGCAGCTCAACCGGGACACGGATGAACACTGAAGCTTTCTTT.